Listed here are 9 T cell receptor beta chains from one sample, sequenced in a study of regulatory T cells in long-lasting Graves disease. Arm-PCR of CDR3 regions and iRepertoire HTBI primers were the basis on which TCR beta libraries were built. TCRdb passed the multiplex PCR reads through MiXCR, listing each CDR3 protein once. In the table there are hundreds of thousands of distinct CDR3 sequences, 16% of which are singletons. Documented time point: newly diagnosed GD, antithyroid drugs for less than 3 months. RNA isolated from PBMCs was used to make the TCR library. These data also featured in a second study, about T cells in Graves' hyperthyroidism and ophthalmopathy.

The specimen was peripheral blood mononuclear cells (PBMCs), collected at new diagnosis, from a patient treated with antithyroid drugs. These receptors all stem from a woman aged 25 to 39 with Graves disease.

The V and J genes are TRBV7-8 and TRBJ2-7; D is ambiguous. The V gene lost 5 bases and the J gene lost 3 bases, with 11 bases spanning the gap. The CDR3 loop spans 13 amino acids. In germline, CDR1 is SGHVS, CDR2 FQNEAQ. The CDR3 nucleotides read TGTGCCAGCAGCCCCATGGCATTCTACGAGCAGTACTTC. It is translated as CASSPMAFYEQYF.

This clonotype has only a few counts. The J gene is TRBJ2-3, the V gene TRBV5-1, with D unclear. The CDR3 loop spans 14 amino acids. Germline lookup yields CDR1 SGHRS and CDR2 YFSETQ. V lost 1 base to trimming and J lost 8 bases, with 14 bases between them. CDR3 nucleotides: TGCGCCAGCAGCTTGCAAGGAGAGACTTCTACGCAGTATTTT. Amino acid sequence: CASSLQGETSTQYF.

The chain combines TRBV19 with TRBJ1-3; D remains unclear. V was trimmed by 4 bases and J by 1 base, leaving 11 bases between them. The germline V gene has CDR1 LNHDA and CDR2 SQIVND (reference sequence). The CDR3 is made up of 15 amino acids. The CDR3 loop reads CASSRGGSSGNTIYF. In DNA, the CDR3 is TGTGCCAGTAGTAGGGGAGGATCGTCTGGAAACACCATATATTTT.

This clonotype has a handful of counts. This chain uses TRBV28 with TRBJ1-1; D is possibly TRBD1 (6 bases). The CDR3 has 16 residues. Germline-derived CDR1 and CDR2 are MDHEN and SYDVKM. The ends were cut back, 3 bases at V and 4 bases at J, with 18 bases in the middle. The CDR3 is CASSLVGGGASTEAFF. The DNA for the CDR3 is TGTGCCAGCAGTTTGGTCGGCGGGGGCGCATCCACTGAAGCTTTCTTT.

The chain links TRBV5-1 to TRBJ1-3; the D gene is possibly TRBD1 (5 bases). Germline V CDR1 and CDR2: SGHRS, YFSETQ. This CDR3 spans 14 amino acids. V was shortened by 7 bases and J by 6 bases, with 17 bases between the two germline ends. In DNA form, the CDR3 reads TGCGCCAGCGGGGGTTCGGGGTCTTTAAACACCATATATTTT. This sequence encodes CASGGSGSLNTIYF.

As to this clonotype: Since a much larger clone is just one base distant, this may be a read error. V is TRBV6-4 and J is TRBJ1-2, with no clear D. CDR1 is MRHNA and CDR2 is SNTAGT in the germline V gene. The CDR3 loop spans 18 amino acids. The CDR3 sequence is CASSYSIHQHIDHVDYTF. The CDR3 DNA reads TGTGCCAGCAGTTACTCGATTCACCAACACATTGACCACGTAGACTACACCTTC.

This clonotype was found many times. This chain links TRBV6-5 with TRBJ1-5; possibly TRBD1 for D (5 bases). The ends were cut back, 4 bases at V and 3 bases at J, with 13 bases in the middle. Germline lookup yields CDR1 MNHEY and CDR2 SVGAGI. This CDR3 has 15 amino acids. CDR3 region: CASSWTKGVNQPQHF. CDR3 nucleotide sequence: TGTGCCAGCAGTTGGACAAAAGGTGTCAATCAGCCCCAGCATTTT.

There are many counts of this clonotype. V and J are TRBV28 and TRBJ2-3; 15 nucleotides match TRBD2. The V gene end was trimmed by 6 bases and the J gene end by 5 bases; junction bases not matched to a gene: 0. There are 14 residues in the CDR3. The germline V gene encodes CDR1 MDHEN and CDR2 SYDVKM. The CDR3 DNA follows: TGTGCCAGCAGGGGACTAGCGGGAGGAGATACGCAGTATTTT. Its translation is CASRGLAGGDTQYF.

The genes are TRBV20-1 and TRBJ2-1, with 7 bases matching TRBD1. J lost 0 bases, V lost 5 bases, and 4 bases had no gene match. The CDR3 is made up of 14 amino acids. Germline V gene sequence: CDR1 DFQATT, CDR2 SNEGSKA (reference sequence). The CDR3 loop reads CSAGRDSSYNEQFF. The CDR3 DNA reads as TGCAGTGCTGGCCGGGACAGCTCCTACAATGAGCAGTTCTTC.